This paragraph reports one T cell receptor beta chain. Its antigen specificity is not known. Per-base qualities were not stored, and no clone one base away is much larger. Taken with the paper, the label for treatment or condition translates to: live attenuated yellow fever vaccine strain. At every blood-draw timepoint, two biological replicates of bulk PBMCs were collected. A standard Ficoll-Paque protocol was used to isolate PBMCs from peripheral blood. RNA was extracted with TriZol from bulk PBMCs, CD4 and CD8 fractions, and dextramer-positive and dextramer-negative fractions. This sample was taken from a study of T cells after yellow fever vaccination (dated by TCRdb to between 2019 and 2020). With regard to the full study: The SMART-Seq v4 Ultra Low Input RNA kit was used to prepare libraries from fractions with low cell numbers. To track T-cell clones before and after primary and booster YFV17D yellow fever vaccination, bulk TCR alpha and beta repertoires were sequenced longitudinally. Two healthy male donors, one aged 18 to 30 and one aged 30 to 40 years, made up the cohort. Bulk PBMC replicates and cell subsets were isolated from blood drawn at multiple timepoints before and after both primary and secondary immunization.

Beyond this particular receptor, the publication reports: The secondary T-cell response was weaker than the primary response but faster, peaking on day 5 instead of day 15. Computational filtering was needed because FACS-sorted repertoires could contain abundant contaminating clonotypes from the bulk population. A small share of clonotypes occurred in both CD4 and CD8 compartments, likely arising from convergent recombination. After the booster, most clones that had expanded after primary vaccination were detected again (about 97% of CD4 and around nine tenths of CD8), suggesting broad maintenance of memory. The study included only a couple of donors, which limits how far the findings can be generalized.

Synthesis of TCR cDNA relied on 5'RACE template switching, a step that introduced a universal primer site along with unique molecular identifiers. cDNA synthesis was primed from both the TCR alpha and TCR beta constant segments. Two PCR steps were used to amplify libraries, with sample barcodes and sequencing adapters being added in the second step. Sequencing of libraries was performed on Illumina HiSeq 2500 (2x100 bp) or NovaSeq (2x150 bp). The paper's processing steps were these. Reads were demultiplexed and collapsed into UMI consensus sequences with MIGEC, and V(D)J alignment was performed with MiXCR. Vaccine-responding clonotypes were defined with edgeR using replicate PBMC samples, requiring FDR below 0.01 and a log2 fold change above 5 up to day 15. Each bulk clonotype received a CD4 or CD8 identity based on whether the sequenced CD4 or CD8 repertoire contained that clonotype at higher abundance. In TCRdb, the public reads were trimmed at Q25 with fastp and aligned with MiXCR, with productive beta chains retained. Identical CDR3 proteins give one entry, which carries the most common genes and DNA. The V and J calls, along with clone size, are taken from TCRdb and not from the paper's own processing. In this sample the table shows some 300,000 distinct CDR3 sequences, roughly 8.6% of which occur a single time. The ten largest make up 15% to 20% of the sample.

Including the terminal cysteine and phenylalanine, the CDR3 comprises 15 residues. Only the CDR3 DNA stays, 45 bases, in frame from base 1. After removal of 3 bases from V and 8 bases from J, the junction retains 7 bases not matched to a gene. CDR1 and CDR2 (SGDLS, YYNGEE) derive from the germline V gene. The sequence was collected from a young man who received the YFV17D yellow fever vaccine. The sample here was PBMCs, taken more than 40 days after the first yellow fever vaccination. The chain was built from TRBV9 and TRBJ1-6, and TRBD1 matches 8 of the central bases. Read as DNA, the sequence is TGTGCCAGCAGCGGTACAGGGGGTTGGGATTCACCCCTCCACTTT. The translation is CASSGTGGWDSPLHF.